The rows below give T cell receptor beta chains drawn from one sample of a study of blood T cells in healthy people across ages. MiXCR, applied by TCRdb to the 5' RACE reads, yields one record per CDR3 protein. The sample lists approximately 940,000 distinct CDR3 sequences, under 50% occurring once. Specimen: blood. All receptors derive from a man aged 25-45 years in good health. The CDR3 runs from the conserved cysteine through the conserved F or W. D genes are given only for firm matches. Size is omitted from some rows. Given values are once, few, many or a class for expanded clones.

TRBJ1-1 few TRBV3-1 - CASSQDTTVIEAFF TGTGCCAGCAGCCAGGATACAACAGTTATCGAAGCTTTCTTT
TRBJ2-5 - TRBV15 - CATSRGEWNEQYF TGTGCCACCAGCAGAGGGGAGTGGAATGAGCAGTACTTC
TRBJ1-2 - TRBV25-1 TRBD1 CASSEYRETGGRGYTF TGTGCCAGCAGTGAATATAGGGAGACAGGGGGCCGCGGCTACACCTTC
TRBJ2-3 - TRBV29-1 TRBD1 CSVEEGARTDTQYF TGCAGCGTGGAAGAGGGGGCGAGGACAGATACGCAGTATTTT
TRBJ1-1 few TRBV29-1 TRBD1 CSVSGTGLEAFF TGCAGCGTTTCAGGGACAGGACTTGAAGCTTTCTTT
TRBJ1-5 few TRBV27 - CASRTENQPQHF TGTGCCAGCAGGACTGAGAATCAGCCCCAGCATTTT
TRBJ1-5 - TRBV7-3 TRBD1 CASSLTRTGDTSNQPQHF TGTGCCAGCAGCTTAACGAGGACAGGGGACACAAGCAATCAGCCCCAGCATTTT
TRBJ2-5 many TRBV27 TRBD1 CASSPHLGTDLTRSTQYF TGTGCCAGCAGTCCCCACCTGGGGACAGATTTGACGAGGTCGACCCAGTACTTC
TRBJ1-5 - TRBV28 - CASSLSKGHQHF TGTGCCAGCAGTTTATCAAAAGGGCACCAGCATTTT
TRBJ2-1 - TRBV2 - CASNQESYNEQFF TGTGCCAGCAACCAGGAATCCTACAATGAGCAGTTCTTC
TRBJ2-4 many TRBV11-1 - CASREVSGQQYF TGTGCCAGCAGGGAAGTAAGCGGACAGCAGTACTTC
TRBJ1-6 few TRBV25-1 - CASSEWETPNHF TGTGCCAGCAGTGAATGGGAAACACCGAACCACTTT
TRBJ2-5 - TRBV4-1 - CASSQWEGETQYF TGCGCCAGCAGCCAATGGGAAGGAGAGACCCAGTACTTC
TRBJ2-1 - TRBV29-1 - CSVVIRGFPEQFF TGCAGCGTTGTTATCCGAGGATTTCCTGAGCAGTTCTTC
TRBJ1-2 few TRBV25-1 - CASSELGSASAVYGYTF TGTGCCAGCAGTGAATTAGGCAGCGCCTCGGCGGTCTATGGCTACACCTTC
TRBJ2-5 - TRBV2 - CASHGPLQIQETQYF TGTGCCAGCCACGGTCCCCTGCAGATCCAAGAGACCCAGTACTTC
TRBJ1-2 - TRBV6-5 - CASSYSVGTSYGYTF TGTGCCAGCAGTTACTCTGTTGGGACCTCCTATGGCTACACCTTC
TRBJ2-7 few TRBV6-5 TRBD1 CASSYLGQGNYEQYF TGTGCCAGCAGTTACCTTGGACAGGGGAACTACGAGCAGTACTTC
TRBJ2-1 once TRBV10-3 - CAISVEGDRMGNGQFF TGTGCCATCAGTGTCGAGGGAGACAGGATGGGGAATGGGCAGTTCTTC
TRBJ2-7 - TRBV7-9 TRBD1 CASSPETGVDEQYF TGTGCCAGCAGCCCGGAGACAGGGGTGGACGAGCAGTACTTC
TRBJ2-1 few TRBV18 - CASSPLTVSYNEQFF TGTGCCAGCTCACCTCTTACAGTCTCCTACAATGAGCAGTTCTTC
TRBJ1-1 few TRBV5-1 - CASSLGTLNTEAFF TGCGCCAGCAGCTTGGGGACATTGAACACTGAAGCTTTCTTT
TRBJ2-2 few TRBV29-1 - CSVRAGNTGELFF TGCAGCGTTAGAGCGGGGAACACCGGGGAGCTGTTTTTT
TRBJ2-1 - TRBV11-3 TRBD1 CASSTRDRAHNEQFF TGTGCCAGCAGCACGAGGGACAGGGCCCACAATGAGCAGTTCTTC
TRBJ2-7 - TRBV6-2/TRBV6-3 - CASRSSGGTGNEQYF TGTGCCAGCAGATCCTCAGGGGGGACCGGGAACGAGCAGTACTTC
TRBJ2-1 - TRBV27 TRBD2 CASSSRDSGGGNEQFF TGTGCCAGCAGTTCTCGGGACTCGGGAGGGGGGAATGAGCAGTTCTTC
TRBJ2-1 - TRBV12-3/TRBV12-4 TRBD2 CASSSPGGGALNEQFF TGTGCCAGCAGTTCCCCAGGCGGGGGGGCTTTGAATGAGCAGTTCTTC
TRBJ2-3 - TRBV28 TRBD2 CASTLGSWGTSATDTQYF TGTGCCAGCACCCTAGGTTCGTGGGGGACTAGCGCCACAGATACGCAGTATTTT
TRBJ2-7 few TRBV3-1 TRBD1 CASSAGTGNYEQYF TGTGCCAGCAGCGCCGGGACAGGGAACTACGAGCAGTACTTC
TRBJ2-7 - TRBV4-2 TRBD1 CASSRGTGVGYEQYF TGTGCCAGCAGCCGAGGGACAGGGGTTGGCTACGAGCAGTACTTC
TRBJ1-2 - TRBV3-1 - CASSFGPHMVYYGYTF TGTGCCAGCAGCTTTGGACCCCATATGGTCTACTATGGCTACACCTTC
TRBJ2-7 few TRBV4-3 - CASSQELGGSYEQYF TGCGCCAGCAGCCAAGAGTTAGGTGGCTCCTACGAGCAGTACTTC
TRBJ2-3 few TRBV12-3/TRBV12-4 TRBD1 CASSANYRGDTQYF TGTGCCAGCAGCGCAAATTACAGGGGGGATACGCAGTATTTT
TRBJ2-5 few TRBV14 TRBD1 CASSRTTGQGSETQYF TGTGCCAGCAGCCGAACCACCGGACAGGGTAGTGAGACCCAGTACTTC
TRBJ2-5 - TRBV7-6 TRBD2 CASSYLAGGAQETQYF TGTGCCAGCAGCTACCTAGCGGGAGGAGCCCAAGAGACCCAGTACTTC
TRBJ1-2 many TRBV7-2 - CASSLQERRNYGYTF TGTGCCAGCAGCTTACAGGAGCGACGGAACTATGGCTACACCTTC
TRBJ2-5 - TRBV4-2 TRBD2 CASSQTAGGPQETQYF TGTGCCAGCAGCCAAACAGCGGGGGGGCCACAAGAGACCCAGTACTTC
TRBJ2-3 few TRBV7-2 - CASSLGEPDWTTDTQYF TGTGCCAGCAGCTTAGGCGAACCGGATTGGACCACAGATACGCAGTATTTT
TRBJ2-1 - TRBV20-1 - CSASGVVPNEQFF TGCAGTGCTAGCGGTGTAGTTCCCAATGAGCAGTTCTTC
TRBJ2-7 - TRBV4-2 - CASSQVAVRGSPSYEQYF TGTGCCAGCAGCCAAGTTGCGGTACGAGGCTCACCCTCCTACGAGCAGTACTTC
TRBJ2-7 - TRBV29-1 - CSVTDRYDYEQYF TGCAGCGTCACCGACAGATACGACTACGAGCAGTACTTC
TRBJ2-7 few TRBV29-1 - CSVLTGFQDEQYF TGCAGCGTTTTGACCGGGTTTCAAGACGAGCAGTACTTC
TRBJ1-6 - TRBV7-2 TRBD1 CASSSPGQGFNPPLHF TGTGCCAGCAGTTCACCGGGACAGGGATTTAATCCACCCCTCCACTTT
TRBJ2-7 - TRBV12-3/TRBV12-4 TRBD1 CASSAPGQHYEQYF TGTGCCAGCAGTGCCCCGGGACAGCACTACGAGCAGTACTTC
TRBJ1-6 few TRBV3-1 TRBD1 CASSRGTANSPLHF TGTGCCAGCAGCCGAGGGACAGCCAATTCGCCCCTCCACTTT
TRBJ2-7 - TRBV9 - CASSVAPRSYEQYF TGTGCCAGCAGCGTAGCCCCTCGGAGCTACGAGCAGTACTTC
TRBJ2-5 - TRBV9 TRBD2 CASSVQAGEETQYF TGTGCCAGCAGCGTACAAGCGGGGGAAGAGACCCAGTACTTC
TRBJ2-1 few TRBV4-2 TRBD2 CASSQDLSGEYPYNEQFF TGTGCCAGCAGCCAAGATTTGAGCGGGGAATACCCGTACAATGAGCAGTTCTTC
TRBJ2-3 few TRBV3-1 TRBD2 CASSPGGAGGRDTQYF TGTGCCAGCAGCCCCGGGGGAGCGGGGGGGCGGGATACGCAGTATTTT
TRBJ2-7 few TRBV5-1 - CASSLPRDEQYF TGCGCCAGCAGCTTACCCAGGGACGAGCAGTACTTC
TRBJ1-1 - TRBV20-1 TRBD1 CSVRQGGISAEAFF TGCAGCGTCCGACAGGGAGGGATCAGCGCTGAAGCTTTCTTT
TRBJ2-7 - TRBV6-5 TRBD1 CASSYSGQGGYEQYF TGTGCCAGCAGTTACTCTGGACAGGGAGGCTACGAGCAGTACTTC
TRBJ2-7 once TRBV5-1 - CASKGRQGWHYEQYF TGCGCCAGCAAGGGACGCCAAGGTTGGCACTACGAGCAGTACTTC
TRBJ2-7 - TRBV20-1 TRBD1 CRPGQGADEQYF TGCAGACCGGGACAGGGGGCGGACGAGCAGTACTTC
TRBJ2-3 - TRBV20-1 TRBD2 CSVAREGLMTDTQYF TGCAGTGTCGCCCGGGAGGGGCTGATGACAGATACGCAGTATTTT
TRBJ2-6 - TRBV18 - CASSPGGSGANVLTF TGTGCCAGCTCACCGGGGGGCTCTGGGGCCAACGTCCTGACTTTC
TRBJ2-7 - TRBV12-3/TRBV12-4 - CASTPNVGGYEQYF TGTGCCAGCACCCCCAACGTCGGGGGATACGAGCAGTACTTC
TRBJ2-3 few TRBV6-1 - CASSELGGWTDTQYF TGTGCCAGCAGTGAGCTGGGGGGATGGACAGATACGCAGTATTTT
TRBJ2-3 - TRBV2 TRBD1 CASSFRDRGLGDTQYF TGTGCCAGCAGTTTCCGGGACAGGGGGTTAGGAGATACGCAGTATTTT
TRBJ2-3 few TRBV5-1 TRBD2 CASSLGTSGNTDTQYF TGCGCCAGCAGCTTGGGTACTAGCGGTAACACAGATACGCAGTATTTT